The following is a T cell receptor (beta chain) sequence with its context. Trimming removed 3 bases from V and 6 bases from J, with 12 bases in between. Germline V lookup: CDR1 KGHSH, CDR2 LQKENI. The CDR3 covers 14 residues. The data belong to a study of OX40 agonist ivuxolimab in advanced cancers. Study background: Participants, 70% to 90% male, averaged roughly 59 years of age, ranging from about 20 to 79.

Generated by immunoSEQ multiplex PCR, the TCRdb table keeps only in-frame clones and is missing some. The top ten hold roughly 0.66% of the sample, which has 73,000 or so clones, roughly 85% seen once. Sequenced here: CD4+ or CD8+ T cells sorted from blood, sampled in a trial of the OX40 agonist ivuxolimab. The chain combines TRBV18 with TRBJ1-5, with D perhaps TRBD1 (6 bases). This TCR derives from an adult with an advanced solid tumor such as melanoma, head and neck, liver or kidney cancer. CDR3 region: CASSPGQRVQPQHF. As DNA, the CDR3 is TGTGCCAGCTCACCTGGACAGCGGGTTCAGCCCCAGCATTTT.